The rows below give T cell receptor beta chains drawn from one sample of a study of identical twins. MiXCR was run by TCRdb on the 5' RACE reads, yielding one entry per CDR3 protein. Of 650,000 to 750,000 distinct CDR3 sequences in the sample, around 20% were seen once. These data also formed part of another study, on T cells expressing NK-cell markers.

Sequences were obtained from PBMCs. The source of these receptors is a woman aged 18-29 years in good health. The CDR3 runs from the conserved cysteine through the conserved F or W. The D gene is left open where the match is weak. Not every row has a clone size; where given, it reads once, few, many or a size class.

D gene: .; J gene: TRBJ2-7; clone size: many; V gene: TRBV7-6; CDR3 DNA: TGTGCCAGCAGCTTAGACACAGGGACGAACGAGCAGTACTTC; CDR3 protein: CASSLDTGTNEQYF
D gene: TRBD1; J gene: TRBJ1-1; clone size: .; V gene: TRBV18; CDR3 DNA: TGTGCCAGCTCACCACCAGTCGACAGGGGGAGAAACACTGAAGCTTTCTTT; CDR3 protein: CASSPPVDRGRNTEAFF
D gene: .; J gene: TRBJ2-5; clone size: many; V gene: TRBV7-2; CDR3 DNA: TGTGCCAGCAGTTCAGGGACTTTTTGGGAGACCCAGTACTTC; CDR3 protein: CASSSGTFWETQYF
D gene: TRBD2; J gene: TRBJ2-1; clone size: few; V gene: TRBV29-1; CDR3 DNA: TGCAGCGTTGAAACCGTTACTCTAGCGGGAGTGTCTAATGAGCAGTTCTTC; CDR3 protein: CSVETVTLAGVSNEQFF
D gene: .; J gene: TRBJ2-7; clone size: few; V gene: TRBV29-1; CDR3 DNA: TGCAACGTTGTGGACCGACAGGCCTACGAGCAGTACTTC; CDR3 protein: CNVVDRQAYEQYF
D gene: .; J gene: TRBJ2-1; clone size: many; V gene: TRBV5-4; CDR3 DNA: TGTGCCAGCAGGTCTGACTCCTACAATGAGCAGTTCTTC; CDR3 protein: CASRSDSYNEQFF
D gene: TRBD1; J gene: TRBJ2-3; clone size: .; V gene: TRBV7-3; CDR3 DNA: TGTGCCAGCAGCGACGGTGCGGACAGGGTTCCTTCTTTT; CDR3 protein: CASSDGADRVPSF
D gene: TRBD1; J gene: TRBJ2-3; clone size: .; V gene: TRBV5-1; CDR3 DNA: TGCGCCAGCAGCGGGGGACAGGGTTGGGATACGCAGTATTTT; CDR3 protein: CASSGGQGWDTQYF
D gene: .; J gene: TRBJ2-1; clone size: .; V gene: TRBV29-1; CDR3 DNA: TGCAGCGTCACCCCTGGGACGGATGAGCAGTTCTTC; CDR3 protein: CSVTPGTDEQFF
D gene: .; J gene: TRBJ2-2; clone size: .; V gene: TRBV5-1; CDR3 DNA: TGCGCCAGCAGGTCAACCGGGACAACCACCGGGGAGCTGTTTTTT; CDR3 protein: CASRSTGTTTGELFF
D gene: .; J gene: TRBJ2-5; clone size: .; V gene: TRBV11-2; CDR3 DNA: TGTGCCAGCAGCACCCGGGGGCTCCAGTACTTC; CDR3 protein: CASSTRGLQYF
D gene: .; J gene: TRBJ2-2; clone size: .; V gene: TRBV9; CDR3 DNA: TGTGCCAGCAGCGGGCCCCCCAACAGGGAGAACACCGGGGAGCTGTTTTTT; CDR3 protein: CASSGPPNRENTGELFF
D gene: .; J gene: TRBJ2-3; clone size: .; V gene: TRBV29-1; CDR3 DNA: TGCAGCCCAACAATGGGAGATACGCAGTATTTT; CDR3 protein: CSPTMGDTQYF
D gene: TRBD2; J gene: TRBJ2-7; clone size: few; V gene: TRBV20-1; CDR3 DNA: TGCAGTGCTAGAGATATGGGCGGGAGGATTGGCGAGCAGTACTTC; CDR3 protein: CSARDMGGRIGEQYF
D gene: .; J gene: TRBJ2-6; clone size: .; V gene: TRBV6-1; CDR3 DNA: TGTGCCAGCAGGACAGCCAGCTCTGGGGCCAACGTCCTGACTTTC; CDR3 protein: CASRTASSGANVLTF
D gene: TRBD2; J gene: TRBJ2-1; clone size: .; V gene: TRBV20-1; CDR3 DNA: TGCAGTGCAGCCACTAGCGGGGGTGGGAATGAGCAGTTCTTC; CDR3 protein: CSAATSGGGNEQFF
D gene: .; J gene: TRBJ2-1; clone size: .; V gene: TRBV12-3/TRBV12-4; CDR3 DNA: TGTGCCAGCAGCCTACTGGGAAGGAACAATGAGCAGTTCTTC; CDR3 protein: CASSLLGRNNEQFF
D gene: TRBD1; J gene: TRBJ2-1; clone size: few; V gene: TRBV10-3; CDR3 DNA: TGTGCCATCAGTCGAGTCGGGACAGCCCTGCTAGGCCATAACAATGAGCAGTTCTTC; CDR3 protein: CAISRVGTALLGHNNEQFF
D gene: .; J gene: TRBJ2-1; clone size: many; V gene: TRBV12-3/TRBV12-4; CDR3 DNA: TGTGCCAGCAGCCGCCCGAACGGAGAGCAGTTCTTC; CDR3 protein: CASSRPNGEQFF
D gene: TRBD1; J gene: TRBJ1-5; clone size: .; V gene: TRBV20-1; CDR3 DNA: TGCAGTGCTAGTGATCTGACAGGGGGCAATCAGCCCCAGCATTTT; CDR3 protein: CSASDLTGGNQPQHF
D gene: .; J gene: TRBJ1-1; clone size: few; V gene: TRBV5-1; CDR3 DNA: TGCGCCAGCAGCCAGCAGGGGTCGAACACTGAAGCTTTCTTT; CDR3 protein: CASSQQGSNTEAFF
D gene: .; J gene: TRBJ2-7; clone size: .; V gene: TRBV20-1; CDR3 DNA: TGCAGTGCTAGACTCTCGGGTACAGGGAACGAGCAGTACTTC; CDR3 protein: CSARLSGTGNEQYF
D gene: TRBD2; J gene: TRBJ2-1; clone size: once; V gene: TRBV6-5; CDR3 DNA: TGTGCCAGCAGTTGGACGCTAGCGGGGGGGTCAAATGAGCAGTTCTTC; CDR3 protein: CASSWTLAGGSNEQFF
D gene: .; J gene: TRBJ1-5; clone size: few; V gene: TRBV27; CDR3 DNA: TGTGCCAGCAGTTTGGGGTCTGCGAATCAGCCCCAGCATTTT; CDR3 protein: CASSLGSANQPQHF
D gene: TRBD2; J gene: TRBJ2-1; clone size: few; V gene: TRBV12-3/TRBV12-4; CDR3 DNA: TGTGCCAGCAGTTTGCGGGGGATGAGCTCCTACAATGAGCAGTTCTTC; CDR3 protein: CASSLRGMSSYNEQFF
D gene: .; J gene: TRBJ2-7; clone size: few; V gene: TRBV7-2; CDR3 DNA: TGTGCCAGCAGTCCAACAGTGACCAGCTACGAGCAGTACTTC; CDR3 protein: CASSPTVTSYEQYF
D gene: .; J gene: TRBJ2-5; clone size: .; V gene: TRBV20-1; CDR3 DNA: TGCAGTGCTAGGGGAGCCGGGCTAGCCCTGCAAGAGACCCAGTACTTC; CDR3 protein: CSARGAGLALQETQYF
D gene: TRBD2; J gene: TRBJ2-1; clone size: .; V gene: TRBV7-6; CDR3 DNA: TGTGTCAGCAGCTCCGAAGGACTAGCGGGACTCAATGAGCAGTTCTTC; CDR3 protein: CVSSSEGLAGLNEQFF
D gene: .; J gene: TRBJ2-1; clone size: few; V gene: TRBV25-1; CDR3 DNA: TGTGCCAGCAGTGAAAGAACCGAGCAGTTCTTC; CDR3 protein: CASSERTEQFF
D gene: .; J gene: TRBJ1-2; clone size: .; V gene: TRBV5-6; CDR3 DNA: TGTGCCAGCAGCTTGGCCGGCAGTGACTATGGCTACACCTTC; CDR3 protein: CASSLAGSDYGYTF
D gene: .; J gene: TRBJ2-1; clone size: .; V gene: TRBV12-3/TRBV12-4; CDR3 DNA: TGTGCCAGCAGTTCTCTCACCGGGACCCCGGACAATGAGCAGTTCTTC; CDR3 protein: CASSSLTGTPDNEQFF